One and the same sample provided the 30 T cell receptor beta chains below, sequenced in a study of blood T cell repertoires in COVID-19. Sequencing was performed with immunoSEQ multiplex PCR; in TCRdb, only in-frame clones are kept and a portion is missing. The sample has fewer than 300,000 clones, about 86% seen once; the top ten hold around 6%. Sequenced input: peripheral blood. These receptors all come from a man older than 75 with acute or convalescent COVID-19.

V and J are TRBV10-3 and TRBJ2-7; tentative D call: TRBD1 (6 bases). The CDR3 extends over 15 amino acids. Between the trimmed V and J ends, which lost 11 bases and 0 bases, there was a span of 20 bases. Looked up from germline, CDR1 is ENHRY and CDR2 is SYGVKD. CDR3 sequence: CASKWGLETSYEQYF. The CDR3 nucleotides read TGTGCCTCCAAGTGGGGGCTAGAAACCTCCTACGAGCAGTACTTC.

The chain uses TRBV28 and TRBJ2-7; D unresolved. Trimming removed 4 bases at V and 4 bases at J, with 5 bases between. The CDR3 has 11 residues. Germline lookup yields CDR1 MDHEN and CDR2 SYDVKM. The CDR3 is CASSSGYEQYF. The CDR3 coding sequence is TGTGCCAGCAGTTCCGGGTACGAGCAGTACTTC.

The J gene is TRBJ1-4, the V gene TRBV6-1; D uncertain. Germline CDR1 is MNHNS and CDR2 is SASEGT. CDR3 size: 16 residues. Trimming pared 3 bases from V and 8 bases from J, leaving 19 bases between. CDR3 region: CASSDGTANGREKLFF. Here the CDR3 DNA reads TGTGCCAGCAGTGATGGCACAGCCAATGGAAGAGAAAAACTGTTTTTT.

For this clone: Other DNA sequences from this sample encode an identical CDR3 as well. V usage is TRBV7-9 and J usage is TRBJ1-2, with TRBD1 matching over 7 bases. This CDR3 has 14 amino acids. Losses at the gene ends were 3 bases for V and 2 bases for J; bases not matched to a gene: 3. CDR1 and CDR2 (germline): SEHNR, FQNEAQ (reference sequence). CDR3 coding DNA: TGTGCCAGCAGCTTCGACAGGGAAAACTATGGCTACACCTTC. Translation gives CASSFDRENYGYTF.

This rearrangement joins TRBV2 to TRBJ2-7; 11 bases map to TRBD2. Germline CDR1 reads SNHLY; CDR2 reads FYNNEI. The CDR3 has 17 amino acids. J was trimmed by 3 bases and V by 5 bases; bases with no gene match: 12. The CDR3 coding sequence is TGTGCCAGCAGTACCAACCTAGCGGGAGGCCTCAGCTACGAGCAGTACTTC. Translation gives CASSTNLAGGLSYEQYF.

The CDR3 sequence is CASSEYERDYNEQFF. The DNA for the CDR3 is TGTGCCAGCAGTGAATACGAGCGGGACTACAATGAGCAGTTCTTC. V and J are TRBV2 and TRBJ2-1; TRBD2 aligns across 7 bases. This CDR3 contains 15 residues. The V gene end was trimmed by 2 bases and the J gene end by 3 bases; junction bases not matched to a gene: 4. CDR1 and CDR2 (germline): SNHLY, FYNNEI. Drawing the rest from reference TRBV2 and TRBJ2-1, the complete variable domain is EPEVTQTPSHQVTQMGQEVILRCVPISNHLYFYWYRQILGQKVEFLVSFYNNEISEKSEIFDDQFSVERPDGSNFTLKIRSTKLEDSAMYFCASSEYERDYNEQFFGPGTRLTVL.

The chain joins TRBV5-5 to TRBJ2-7; 13 bases match TRBD2. The junction had 8 bases not matched to a gene; V was cut back by 5 bases and J by 6 bases. Germline assignment: CDR1 SGHKS and CDR2 YYEKEE (reference sequence). The CDR3 sequence is 15 residues long. The CDR3 DNA sequence: TGTGCCAGCAGTTACAGACTAGCGGGAGGAATCGAGCAGTACTTC. It codes for CASSYRLAGGIEQYF. The entire variable domain, with the rest obtained from reference TRBV5-5 and TRBJ2-7, is as follows: DAGVTQSPTHLIKTRGQQVTLRCSPISGHKSVSWYQQVLGQGPQFIFQYYEKEERGRGNFPDRFSARQFPNYSSELNVNALLLGDSALYLCASSYRLAGGIEQYFGPGTRLTVT.

V is TRBV29-1 and J is TRBJ2-1, with D perhaps TRBD2 (5 bases). The CDR3 length is 10 residues. Germline CDR1 and CDR2: SQVTM and ANQGSEA. Trimming removed 6 bases from V and 7 bases from J, with 7 bases in between. This chain's CDR3 is CSVGLNEQFF. CDR3 sequence (DNA): TGCAGCGTCGGACTTAATGAGCAGTTCTTC.

V and J are TRBV7-9 and TRBJ1-1, with a tentative D call TRBD1 (6 bases). The CDR3 contains 13 residues. V was cut by 10 bases and J by 1 base, with 13 bases left in between. Germline V gene sequence: CDR1 SEHNR, CDR2 FQNEAQ (reference sequence). The CDR3 coding sequence is TGTGCCACCAGGGGTCGGGGGAACACTGAAGCTTTCTTT. The encoded protein is CATRGRGNTEAFF. The full variable domain, its missing parts supplied by reference TRBV7-9 and TRBJ1-1, is DTGVSQNPRHKITKRGQNVTFRCDPISEHNRLYWYRQTLGQGPEFLTYFQNEAQLEKSRLLSDRFSAERPKGSFSTLEIQRTEQGDSAMYLCATRGRGNTEAFFGQGTRLTVV.

This chain links TRBV5-8 with TRBJ1-2; 9 bases align to TRBD1. The germline gives CDR1 SGHTS, CDR2 YDEGEE. Trimming took 4 bases from V and 5 from J; bases not matched to a gene: 6. The CDR3 is made up of 14 amino acids. CDR3 region: CASSQGTGRYGYTF. DNA for the CDR3: TGTGCCAGCAGCCAGGGGACAGGGAGGTATGGCTACACCTTC.

This chain links TRBV19 with TRBJ2-5; 8 nucleotides match TRBD2. The junction had 8 bases not matched to a gene; V was cut back by 1 base and J by 1 base. The CDR3 has 17 amino acids. Germline V lookup: CDR1 LNHDA, CDR2 SQIVND (reference sequence). Here the CDR3 reads CASSIGLGGGRQETQYF. The CDR3 bases are TGTGCCAGTAGTATAGGTCTCGGCGGGGGGCGCCAAGAGACCCAGTACTTC.

V and J are TRBV2 and TRBJ2-4; D might be TRBD1 (6 bases). V lost 7 bases and J lost 0, with 10 bases in between. This CDR3 is 14 amino acids long. In germline, CDR1 is SNHLY, CDR2 FYNNEI. The CDR3 DNA reads TGTGCCAGCATGGAACAGGGAGCCAAAAACATTCAGTACTTC. Encoded protein: CASMEQGAKNIQYF.

This sequence joins TRBV27 and TRBJ2-3; the match to TRBD2 covers 10 bases. The germline gives CDR1 MNHEY, CDR2 SMNVEV (reference sequence). The CDR3 covers 18 residues. The junction had 16 bases not matched to a gene; V was cut back by 6 bases and J by 4 bases. The CDR3 reads CASSALYKRAGGSDTQYF. CDR3 coding DNA: TGTGCCAGCAGCGCTTTGTACAAACGAGCGGGAGGGTCAGATACGCAGTATTTT.

This chain links TRBV5-1 with TRBJ1-4; 7 bases agree with TRBD1. Losses at the gene ends were 2 bases for V and 8 bases for J; bases not matched to a gene: 9. This CDR3 contains 15 residues. Germline CDR1 SGHRS, CDR2 YFSETQ. CDR3 coding DNA: TGCGCCAGCAGCTTAAAGGGGGCGAAGGGGGAAAAACTGTTTTTT. Translation: CASSLKGAKGEKLFF. Based on the CDR3 plus reference TRBV5-1 and TRBJ1-4, the full variable domain is KAGVTQTPRYLIKTRGQQVTLSCSPISGHRSVSWYQQTPGQGLQFLFEYFSETQRNKGNFPGRFSGRQFSNSRSEMNVSTLELGDSALYLCASSLKGAKGEKLFFGSGTQLSVL.

V gene TRBV5-5 combines with J gene TRBJ2-2, with a possible D match to TRBD1 (5 bases). Germline V gene sequence: CDR1 SGHKS, CDR2 YYEKEE (reference sequence). The CDR3 totals 16 residues. Deletions cut 1 base from V and 0 bases from J, with 10 bases between. The CDR3 region is CASSLSRQTNTGELFF. The CDR3 DNA reads as TGTGCCAGCAGCTTGTCTCGACAGACGAACACCGGGGAGCTGTTTTTT.

The chain joins TRBV3-1 (or the pseudogene TRBV3-2) to TRBJ1-4, with D unclear. The germline V and J ends were trimmed by 1 base and 7 bases, with 10 bases remaining between them. Germline CDR1 reads LGHDT; CDR2 reads YNNKEL (reference sequence). The CDR3 is 14 amino acids. CDR3 protein: CASSQVDGGEKLFF. CDR3 in DNA: TGTGCCAGCAGCCAAGTTGACGGCGGTGAAAAACTGTTTTTT.

The rearrangement uses TRBV9 and TRBJ2-2, with 7 positions matching TRBD2. The trim removed 2 bases at V and 1 base at J, leaving 2 bases unmatched. The CDR3 totals 15 residues. The germline CDR1 and CDR2 sequences are SGDLS and YYNGEE. In DNA form, the CDR3 reads TGTGCCAGCAGCGTTAGCGGGTGGAACACCGGGGAGCTGTTTTTT. Translated, it gives CASSVSGWNTGELFF. Drawing the rest from reference TRBV9 and TRBJ2-2, the complete variable domain is DSGVTQTPKHLITATGQRVTLRCSPRSGDLSVYWYQQSLDQGLQFLIQYYNGEERAKGNILERFSAQQFPDLHSELNLSSLELGDSALYFCASSVSGWNTGELFFGEGSRLTVL.

The gene calls are TRBV7-2 and TRBJ2-1; TRBD2 aligns across 10 bases. The CDR3 consists of 16 residues. Germline V gene lookup returns CDR1 SGHTA and CDR2 FQGNSA. V trimming: 4 bases; J trimming: 6 bases; junction bases outside the gene matches: 9. CDR3 region: CASSSAFGLAVNEQFF. The CDR3 nucleotides read TGTGCCAGCAGCTCCGCTTTCGGACTAGCGGTCAATGAGCAGTTCTTC.

The V gene is TRBV18, the J gene TRBJ1-6, with D uncertain. This CDR3 region has 15 residues. Trimming left V 0 bases short and J 0 bases short, with 3 bases between. Germline CDR1 KGHSH, CDR2 LQKENI. CDR3 sequence: CASSPPSSYNSPLHF. In DNA form, the CDR3 reads TGTGCCAGCTCACCACCGAGCTCCTATAATTCACCCCTCCACTTT.

The chain joins TRBV5-1 to TRBJ1-1, with D maybe TRBD1 (6 bases). Germline CDR1 and CDR2: SGHRS and YFSETQ. This CDR3 has 15 amino acids. The V and J ends lost 0 bases and 8 bases respectively, with 17 bases between them. CDR3 region: CASSLGRGPRLEAFF. In nucleotides, the CDR3 is TGCGCCAGCAGCTTGGGCAGGGGCCCAAGGTTGGAAGCTTTCTTT.

This chain joins TRBV27 and TRBJ2-1, with 9 bases lining up with TRBD2. Germline CDR1 reads MNHEY; CDR2 reads SMNVEV (reference sequence). V lost 6 bases, J lost 8 bases, and 5 bases stayed unmatched. The CDR3 runs to 13 residues. The CDR3 sequence: CASRPTSGDEQFF. The DNA for the CDR3 is TGTGCCAGCAGGCCGACTAGCGGCGATGAGCAGTTCTTC.

In its sample, this clone was seen a few times. V and J are TRBV7-9 and TRBJ1-2; 7 bases are a match to TRBD1. The trim removed 2 bases at V and 8 bases at J, leaving 11 bases unmatched. Germline V CDR1 and CDR2: SEHNR, FQNEAQ (reference sequence). The CDR3 has 15 amino acids. CDR3 coding DNA: TGTGCCAGCAGCTTAACAACAGGGGCCCGAAAAGGCTACACCTTC. Translated, it gives CASSLTTGARKGYTF. Drawing the rest from reference TRBV7-9 and TRBJ1-2, the complete variable domain is DTGVSQNPRHKITKRGQNVTFRCDPISEHNRLYWYRQTLGQGPEFLTYFQNEAQLEKSRLLSDRFSAERPKGSFSTLEIQRTEQGDSAMYLCASSLTTGARKGYTFGSGTRLTVV.

This clone has a handful of counts. This chain joins TRBV27 and TRBJ1-1; unclear D gene. In germline, CDR1 is MNHEY, CDR2 SMNVEV (reference sequence). The CDR3 contains 15 residues. V lost 5 bases, J lost 1 base, and 14 bases lay in between. The CDR3 is CASSPRVAGNTEAFF. The CDR3 DNA reads TGTGCCAGCAGTCCCCGGGTAGCGGGGAACACTGAAGCTTTCTTT.

V gene TRBV3-1 (or the pseudogene TRBV3-2) combines with J gene TRBJ2-7; 7 positions agree with TRBD2. The ends lost 4 bases at V and 2 bases at J; junction bases unmatched: 8. CDR1 is LGHDT, CDR2 YNNKEL, per germline (reference sequence). This CDR3 is 15 amino acids long. The CDR3 nucleotides are TGTGCCAGCAGCCCCCGCTGGGGAGGGCCCTACGAGCAGTACTTC. Translating gives CASSPRWGGPYEQYF.

V and J are TRBV27 and TRBJ1-6; the D gene is possibly TRBD1 (5 bases). The CDR3 has 15 amino acids. Looked up from germline, CDR1 is MNHEY and CDR2 is SMNVEV (reference sequence). V dropped 3 bases and J dropped 9 bases, with 15 bases sitting between them. CDR3 sequence (DNA): TGTGCCAGCAGTTTTGATGGGGCCCAATCTTCACCCCTCCACTTT. Protein product: CASSFDGAQSSPLHF.

In this sample, this clone turned up many times. V and J are TRBV6-4 and TRBJ1-1, with 9 bases that match TRBD1. Germline V lookup: CDR1 MRHNA, CDR2 SNTAGT. V shed 6 bases and J 4 bases; nucleotides not matched to a gene: 6. CDR3 length: 14 residues. DNA of the CDR3: TGTGCCAGCAGAGGGACAGGGACGGGCACTGAAGCTTTCTTT. This gives the protein CASRGTGTGTEAFF.

V gene TRBV6-4 combines with J gene TRBJ2-1, with D maybe TRBD2 (6 bases). The V gene's germline CDR1 is MRHNA and CDR2 SNTAGT. V shed 7 bases and J shed 9 bases, with 22 bases lying between them. CDR3 length: 15 residues. CDR3 sequence (DNA): TGTGCCAGCACCCCCGATGGCGGGGCATTGGGTGAGCAGTTCTTC. It yields the protein CASTPDGGALGEQFF.

The gene calls are TRBV2 and TRBJ2-7; the D gene is possibly TRBD2 (5 bases). Between the trimmed V and J ends, which lost 6 bases and 2 bases, there was a span of 14 bases. This CDR3 is built from 14 residues. Germline lookup yields CDR1 SNHLY and CDR2 FYNNEI. This CDR3 reads CASSRTEVAYEQYF. CDR3 bases: TGTGCCAGCAGCCGGACTGAGGTGGCCTACGAGCAGTACTTC.

V usage is TRBV7-2 and J usage is TRBJ2-2, with 9 bases fitting TRBD2. CDR3 size: 15 residues. Germline V CDR1 and CDR2: SGHTA, FQGNSA. J gave up 2 bases and V 11 bases, and 9 bases lay outside the gene matches. CDR3 nucleotides: TGTGCCGGACATTTGGGGACTAGCAACACCGGGGAGCTGTTTTTT. Its translation: CAGHLGTSNTGELFF. The full variable domain, its missing parts supplied by reference TRBV7-2 and TRBJ2-2, is GAGVSQSPSNKVTEKGKDVELRCDPISGHTALYWYRQSLGQGLEFLIYFQGNSAPDKSGLPSDRFSAERTGGSVSTLTIQRTQQEDSAVYLCAGHLGTSNTGELFFGEGSRLTVL.

The J gene is TRBJ2-4, the V gene TRBV3-1 (or the pseudogene TRBV3-2); D unresolved. In germline, CDR1 is LGHDT, CDR2 YNNKEL (reference sequence). Trimming stripped 0 bases from V and 1 base from J, with 7 bases between. The CDR3 has 15 amino acids. DNA of the CDR3: TGTGCCAGCAGCCAAGAATGGGCGGCCAAAAACATTCAGTACTTC. Translation gives CASSQEWAAKNIQYF.